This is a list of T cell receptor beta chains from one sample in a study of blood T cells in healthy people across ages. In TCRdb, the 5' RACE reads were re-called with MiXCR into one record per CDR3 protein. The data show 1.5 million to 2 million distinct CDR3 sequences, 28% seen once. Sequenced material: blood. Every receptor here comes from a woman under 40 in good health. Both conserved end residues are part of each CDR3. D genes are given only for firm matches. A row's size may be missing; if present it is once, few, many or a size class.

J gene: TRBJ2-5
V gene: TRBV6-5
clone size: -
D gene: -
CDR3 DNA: TGTGCCACAAAACAGCCCGGGGCCGAGACCCAGTACTTC
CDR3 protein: CATKQPGAETQYF

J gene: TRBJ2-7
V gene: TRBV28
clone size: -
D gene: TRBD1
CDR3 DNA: TGTGCCAGTACCGGGACAGGGGGTAACGAGCAGTACTTC
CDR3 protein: CASTGTGGNEQYF

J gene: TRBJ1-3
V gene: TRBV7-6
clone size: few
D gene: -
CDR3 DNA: TGTGCCAGCAGCTCACGGAATAAGCCAGGGGTTTCTGGAAACACCATATATTTT
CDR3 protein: CASSSRNKPGVSGNTIYF

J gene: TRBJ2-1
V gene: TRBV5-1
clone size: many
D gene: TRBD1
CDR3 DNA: TGCGCCAGCTGCCCCCTGACAGGGGGCTACAATGAGCAGTTCTTC
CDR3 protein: CASCPLTGGYNEQFF

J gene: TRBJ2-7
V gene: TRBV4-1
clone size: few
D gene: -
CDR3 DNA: TGCGCCAGCAGCCAAGATAGGACTACGACCCTCTACGAGCAGTACTTC
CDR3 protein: CASSQDRTTTLYEQYF

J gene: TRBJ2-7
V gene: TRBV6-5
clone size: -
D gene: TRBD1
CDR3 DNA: TGTGCCAGCAGTTCAAGCAGGGGGCTGTCATACGAGCAGTACTTC
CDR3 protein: CASSSSRGLSYEQYF

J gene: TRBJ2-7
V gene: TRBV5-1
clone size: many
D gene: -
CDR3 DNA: TGCGCCAGCAGTTCTTCCGGGACGGGGACCTACGAGCAGTACTTC
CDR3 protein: CASSSSGTGTYEQYF

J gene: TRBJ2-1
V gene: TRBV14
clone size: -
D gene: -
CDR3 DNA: TGTGCCAGCAGCCGGTATACGGAATCCTCCTACAATGAGCAGTTCTTC
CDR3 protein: CASSRYTESSYNEQFF

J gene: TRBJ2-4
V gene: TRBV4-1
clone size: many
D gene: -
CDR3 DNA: TGCGCCAGCAGCCTCGGGCCTCTCGCCAAAAACATTCAGTACTTC
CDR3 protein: CASSLGPLAKNIQYF

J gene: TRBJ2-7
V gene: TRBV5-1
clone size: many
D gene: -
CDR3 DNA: TGCGCCAGCAGCTTGGGGCGGGGATCCTACGAGCAGTACTTC
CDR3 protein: CASSLGRGSYEQYF

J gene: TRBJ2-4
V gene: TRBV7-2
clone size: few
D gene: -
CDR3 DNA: TGTGCCAGCAGCCTAACCCGGGTTGCCAAAAACATTCAGTACTTC
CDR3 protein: CASSLTRVAKNIQYF

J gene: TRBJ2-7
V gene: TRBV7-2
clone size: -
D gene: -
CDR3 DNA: TGTGCCAGCAGCTATTCGGGACTGACTACCTACGAGCAGTACTTC
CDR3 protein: CASSYSGLTTYEQYF

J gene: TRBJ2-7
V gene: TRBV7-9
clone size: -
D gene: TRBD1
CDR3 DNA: TGTGCCAGCAGCCGGGGACAGGCCTCGGACGAGCAGTACTTC
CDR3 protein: CASSRGQASDEQYF

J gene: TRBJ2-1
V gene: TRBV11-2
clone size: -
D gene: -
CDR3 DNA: TGTGCCAGCAGTTTTATCCCGGGATACAATGAGCAGTTCTTC
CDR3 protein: CASSFIPGYNEQFF

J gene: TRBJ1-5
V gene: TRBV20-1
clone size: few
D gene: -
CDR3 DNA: TGCAGTGCTAGACCTACAGGGAGTAGCAATCAGCCCCAGCATTTT
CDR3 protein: CSARPTGSSNQPQHF

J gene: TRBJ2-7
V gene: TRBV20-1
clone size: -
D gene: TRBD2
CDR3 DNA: TGCAGTGCGCGACTTAGGACTAGCGGCTCCTACGAGCAGTACTTC
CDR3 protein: CSARLRTSGSYEQYF

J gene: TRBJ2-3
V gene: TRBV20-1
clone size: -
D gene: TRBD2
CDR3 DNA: TGCAGTGCTAGATTTGACCTGGCTAGCGGGGGGGATACGCAGTATTTT
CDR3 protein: CSARFDLASGGDTQYF

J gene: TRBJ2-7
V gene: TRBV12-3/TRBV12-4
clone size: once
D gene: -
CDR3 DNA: TGTGCCAGCAGTCAAAAGACAGGTACGGCCGAGCAGTACTTC
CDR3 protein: CASSQKTGTAEQYF

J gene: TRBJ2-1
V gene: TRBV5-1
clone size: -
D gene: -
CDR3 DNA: TGCGCCAGCAGCGTGGCGCGGAATGAGCAGTTCTTC
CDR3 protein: CASSVARNEQFF

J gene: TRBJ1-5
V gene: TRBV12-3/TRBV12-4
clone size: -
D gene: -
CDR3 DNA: TGTGCCAGCAGTCCTACTGGATGGTTCGGGCGGCCCCAGCATTTT
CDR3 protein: CASSPTGWFGRPQHF

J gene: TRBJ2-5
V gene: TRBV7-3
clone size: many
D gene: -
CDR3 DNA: TGTGCCAGCAGCCTAGACAGTTTTCGGGGGGAGACCCAGTACTTC
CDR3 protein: CASSLDSFRGETQYF

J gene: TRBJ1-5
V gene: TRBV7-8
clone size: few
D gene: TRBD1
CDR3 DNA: TGTGCCAGCAGACCGGGACAGGGTCATCAGCCCCAGCATTTT
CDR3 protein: CASRPGQGHQPQHF

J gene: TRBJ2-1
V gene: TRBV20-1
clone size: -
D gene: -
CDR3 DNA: TGCAGTGCTAGAGATGTGGGTAGCGGAAAAATATTAAGCTCCTACAATGAGCAGTTCTTC
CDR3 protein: CSARDVGSGKILSSYNEQFF

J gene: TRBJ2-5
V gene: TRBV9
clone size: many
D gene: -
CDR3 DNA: TGTGCCAGCAGCCCCGGCAGATTCCAAGAGACCCAGTACTTC
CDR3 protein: CASSPGRFQETQYF

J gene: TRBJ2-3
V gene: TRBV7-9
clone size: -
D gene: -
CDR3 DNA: TGTGCCAGCAGCTTTGCCCGGGCCCAAGATACGCAGTATTTT
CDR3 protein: CASSFARAQDTQYF

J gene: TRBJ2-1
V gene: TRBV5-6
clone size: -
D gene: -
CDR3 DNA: TGTGCCAGCAGCTTTACCAGCAATGAGCAGTTCTTC
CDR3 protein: CASSFTSNEQFF